The entry that follows covers one TCR beta chain sequence. This clonotype was detected a few times. What antigen it recognizes has not been identified. Per-base qualities were not stored, and no clone one base away is much larger. Receptors were amplified or captured by 5' RACE. The sequencer listed for this sample is Illumina HiSeq 2500. A second PCR of about 6 to 12 cycles was run with a J-beta primer mix and a sample-barcoded 5' primer. A template-switch 5' adaptor carrying 12 random nucleotides introduced a unique molecular identifier onto each TCR beta cDNA molecule. At least 2.5 million CDR3-containing paired-end reads were obtained from each sample. First-strand cDNA was synthesized from all RNA with the Mint cDNA synthesis kit, primed by a TRBC-specific oligonucleotide. Following uracil-DNA glycosylase treatment, a first 18-cycle PCR with universal primers M1SS and BC2_uni_R was performed on all cDNA. For the original study's pipeline: Each sample was normalized by randomly selecting 1 million high-quality reads, each carrying a distinct molecular identifier. Reads with shared molecular identifiers were discarded instead of being binned into consensus sequences. CDR3 identification, clonotype clustering and error correction used MiTCR with a Q25 quality threshold and the strictest error-elimination algorithm. Lower-bound total TCR beta diversity was estimated with a nonparametric unseen species model using Euler transformation. TCRdb reprocessed the public reads (quality trimming at Q25 with fastp, clone calling with MiXCR) and kept in-frame beta chains. Rows merge per CDR3 protein into single entries with the most common DNA and genes. It is TCRdb's table, rather than the study itself, that gives the V and J calls and clone size. Counted in this sample were a few hundred thousand distinct CDR3 sequences; about 55% of them appeared once. 45% to 65% of the sample lies in the top ten.

The entry originates in a study of blood T cells in healthy people across ages (dated by TCRdb to about 2015). In terms of the full investigation: In model experiments, roughly one uniquely barcoded TCR beta cDNA molecule per two T cells was captured by template switching. Age-related changes in TCR beta repertoire diversity were measured in the study by deep sequencing normalized with unique cDNA molecular identifiers. Donors were grouped into four age groups: young (average about 15 years), middle-aged (around 39), aged (roughly 67) and long-lived (roughly 80). To avoid experimental bias, donors of different ages were distributed randomly across sequencing lanes. The study analyzed two additional independent replicas of 1 million unique cDNA reads from the same blood draw for two donors, one aged 18 to 30 and one aged 80 or older. What the research found in general, with its limitations: Donor CMV infection status was unknown, potentially confounding age-related changes in expanded clonotypes. Estimates of total diversity based on one million sequenced T cells were regarded as lower bounds and as underestimates. There was a strong correlation between observed TCR beta diversity and the percentage of naive T cells measured by flow cytometry. Since profiling was done on bulk unsorted PBMCs, naive and antigen-experienced compartments could not be conclusively compared. Observed TCR beta diversity per million T cells fell roughly linearly with age, and a significant reduction was already apparent by age roughly 41. Compared with the aged group, more naive CD4+ T cells, fewer expanded clones and increased TCR diversity were shown by the long-lived group, suggesting age selection.

V was cut back by 4 bases and J by 8 bases, leaving a gap of 12 bases between them. CDR1 and CDR2, looked up from the germline V gene, are MNHEY and SVGEGT. There are 13 amino acids in the CDR3, from cysteine to phenylalanine inclusive. The only DNA kept is the CDR3, 39 bases in frame from the first base. Donors were a few dozen systemically healthy Caucasian individuals from Russia aged about 6 to 100 years. Each donor gave ten milliliters of peripheral blood, drawn into EDTA-treated Vacutainer tubes. Ficoll-Paque density-gradient centrifugation was used to isolate PBMCs, with at least 7 million obtained per sample. Trizol reagent was used to extract total RNA from the PBMCs, yielding at least 6 micrograms per sample. For every donor, an aliquot of PBMCs went through flow cytometry to measure the percentages of naive CD45RAhigh/CD27high T cells.

The source is a man aged 55 to 70 in good health. Source material: blood. The chain is assembled from TRBV6-2 or TRBV6-3 and TRBJ2-1; the D gene identity is not certain. The bases are TGTGCCAGCAGTTTTGCCCGAGCCTATGAGCAGTTCTTC. Its product reads: CASSFARAYEQFF.